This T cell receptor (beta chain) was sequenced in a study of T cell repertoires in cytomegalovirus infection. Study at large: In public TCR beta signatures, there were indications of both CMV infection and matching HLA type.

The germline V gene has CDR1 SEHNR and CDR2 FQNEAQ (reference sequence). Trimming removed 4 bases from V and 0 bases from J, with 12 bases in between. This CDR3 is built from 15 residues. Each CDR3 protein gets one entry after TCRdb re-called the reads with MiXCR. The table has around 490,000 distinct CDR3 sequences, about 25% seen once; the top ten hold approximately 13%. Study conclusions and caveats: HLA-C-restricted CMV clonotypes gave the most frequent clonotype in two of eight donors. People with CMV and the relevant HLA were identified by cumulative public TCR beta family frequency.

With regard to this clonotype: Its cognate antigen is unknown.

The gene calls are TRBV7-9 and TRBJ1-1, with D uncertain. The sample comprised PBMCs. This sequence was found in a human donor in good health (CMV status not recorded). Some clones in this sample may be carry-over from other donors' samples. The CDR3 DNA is TGTGCCAGCAGCTCCCCAGAGGACCTGAACACTGAAGCTTTCTTT. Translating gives CASSSPEDLNTEAFF.